This T cell receptor beta chain was found in a study of cytomegalovirus exposure and HLA in healthy donors (TCRdb year 2017). Study-wide context: In an earlier analysis of 550 to 750 of the donors, approximately 300 Gb of sequence data and about 110 million unique TCR beta sequences from roughly 200 million T cells were reported. Approximately 300 gigabases of sequencing data and tens of millions of unique TCR sequences were included in an early release covering 550 to 650 HLA-typed donors. Of the approximately 400 genotyped donors, 65% to 90% fell in the genetic ancestry cluster associated with self-reported Caucasian donors. The study aimed to test whether signatures of past pathogen exposure could be identified by cataloging public T cell receptors. The study used immunosequencing to profile the T cell repertoires of under 700 subjects and linked those repertoires to cytomegalovirus serostatus. In addition to the first cohort of 666 subjects, a separate validation cohort of over 90 different subjects was used. The study combined high-throughput TCR immunosequencing, statistical association of individual TCRs with disease status, and machine learning to predict cytomegalovirus infection status. In a later analysis, previously published TCR beta repertoires from several hundred donors were re-analyzed and high-resolution HLA genotyping was added so that TCR occurrence patterns could be studied. The later analysis used no new phenotypic data to find candidate immune exposures, relying instead on TCR beta sequences and their occurrence across donors. To decide whether each TCR beta V gene segment behaved as functional or pseudogenic, an earlier analysis of some 600 of the donors relied on high-throughput TCR beta sequencing. Alongside the repertoire data, information on donor age, sex, ethnicity and CMV serostatus was compiled. Genome-wide SNP genotypes for about 55% of the roughly 670 donors were used in a later genetic analysis, which treated that subset as a discovery cohort. Every discovery cohort repertoire had been produced on one sequencing platform. Class I and class II HLA loci were covered by the typing at four-digit resolution. The number of donors typed differed by locus, with about 629-630 for A, B, C, DRB1 and DQB1, 522 for DQA1, about 610 for DPA1, and 400 to 490 for DPB1. Roughly 5 DR-DQ haplotypes were handled as single units for association and clustering because linkage in the cohort was strong. Across under 500 genotyped donors of the cohort, an average of approximately 220,000 unique TCR beta nucleotide sequences per donor were sequenced, and approximately 19% of those sequences were non-productive. Overall study results and their limits: Compared with equally common non-associated chains, HLA-associated TCR beta chains in a later analysis were more clonally expanded and had lower generation probabilities. Correlated functional status among segregating V segments might be attributable to linkage disequilibrium, but an unknown experimental factor could not be ruled out. Because HLA typing was unavailable for some donors at each locus, only the typed subset was used in association tests. A later genetic analysis associated a missense DCLRE1C variant with V-gene and J-gene trimming of TCR beta chains, and an independent cohort replicated the association. The 87-base-pair reads could not distinguish some IMGT-functional V segments, including TRBV6-2 and TRBV6-3, so those segments were excluded. A further reported finding was that TCR beta sequences accurately predicted the HLA-A and HLA-B alleles for most subjects in the first cohort. The earlier analysis of a few hundred of the donors excluded roughly 17 rarely observed V segments, including chromosome 9 orphons, because counts were too low. Sequencing depth was assumed to be roughly uniform across donors in the presence/absence analyses, though that assumption may not hold. Specific HLA alleles were associated with around 18,000 TCR beta sequences at a false discovery rate of 0.05 in a later analysis. The sequencing pipeline was judged likely to have produced a cluster of highly shared sequence variants as a technical artifact. The authors suggested that the approach could potentially be extended to other disease states and immunological phenotypes. Most TCR sequences were seen in very few donors, while some public TCRs were found in many individuals. A few of the identified cytomegalovirus-associated TCR beta chains were confirmed in vitro to be specific for cytomegalovirus antigens. In a later analysis, TCR association rates were found to vary across HLA loci, with the most associated TCRs seen for DRB1 alleles and the fewest for HLA-C alleles. Immune exposure information for the cohort was limited to CMV serostatus. In a later genetic analysis, fewer N-insertions in productive TCRs were reported among donors in an Asian-associated ancestry cluster than the roughly 700-donor mean. When HLA alleles, especially DR and DQ, strongly co-occurred, attributing TCR associations to individual alleles was difficult. Most CMV-associated TCR beta chains appeared to be HLA-restricted in a later analysis, and the HLA associations seemed to be driven largely by CMV exposure. Only TCR beta chains were sequenced in this cohort, and the absence of alpha or paired-chain data limited detectable features. In the study, 150 to 200 TCR beta chains were listed as associated with cytomegalovirus. The classifier was reported to diagnose cytomegalovirus status with high specificity and sensitivity in both the original and validation cohorts. In an earlier analysis of about 550 of the donors, most TCR beta V segments were observed in productive rearrangements about 87% or about 30% of the time, broadly matching IMGT annotations. Several of the top co-occurrence clusters appeared to be linked to parvovirus B19, influenza, CMV and Epstein-Barr virus, according to a later analysis.

The cohort comprised 666 healthy bone marrow donors. All cohort members were sampled while nominally healthy, although unrecorded immune exposures were likely present. The donor tested CMV seropositive and was one of the 289 seropositive cohort members. A peripheral blood sample was provided by each donor, and peripheral blood mononuclear cells were used for TCR beta sequencing. Genomic DNA extraction from the blood cell samples was performed with the Qiagen DNeasy Blood Extraction Kit. As for this clone: Its antigen remains unidentified. No base-level quality is on record; no much larger clone is a single base apart.

The library was generated by the immunoSEQ multiplex PCR assay. A mixture of 60 forward primers for TCR Vbeta segments and 13 reverse primers for TCR Jbeta segments was used in the multiplex PCR. Amplification of the CDR3 region of rearranged TCR beta genes was performed with a multiplex PCR assay on genomic DNA. On the Illumina HiSeq System, the amplified TCR beta libraries were sequenced as 87-base-pair reads. Processing in the source paper ran as follows. A later analysis counted tens of millions of unique TCR beta chains across the 666 repertoires, and roughly 9.9 million of these chains were shared by at least two donors. Raw reads were error-corrected and collapsed into unique sequences by a nearest-neighbor algorithm in which closely related sequences were merged to remove PCR and sequencing errors. To assign V, D and J gene segments, CDR3 sequences were aligned to IMGT reference sequences. Each retained sequence needed at least a six-nucleotide match to both a V gene segment and a J gene segment. A rearrangement counted as productive if the CDR3 had no stop codons and remained in frame with V and J, and every other rearrangement counted as non-productive. Following IMGT convention, CDR3 was defined as the stretch from the second conserved V-encoded cysteine up to the conserved J-encoded phenylalanine. The earlier analysis of around 640 of the donors excluded sequences that lacked an unambiguous match to a single V gene segment. An earlier analysis of 450 to 650 of the donors called V segments functional above 56.7% productive rearrangements and segregating when the between-donor standard deviation exceeded 5%. A statistical classification framework was built to diagnose cytomegalovirus status from the catalog of TCR beta chain sequences. In a later analysis, TCR nucleotide sequences were compared against IMGT/GENE-DB human TR gene sequences so that V and J genes could be assigned. The TCRdist pipeline was used in a later analysis to assign CDR3 sequences and most-parsimonious VDJ recombination scenarios. In a later analysis, each TCR beta chain was defined by its CDR3 amino acid sequence together with its V-gene family, and reads without a unique V-gene family were excluded. A later analysis removed several hundred highly shared, low-generation-probability nucleotide sequences to deal with suspected cross-contamination and a sequencing artifact. For each public chain, a later analysis derived a clonal expansion index from normalized ranks of inferred template counts within each repertoire. Generation probabilities in a later analysis came from a VDJ recombination model fitted to out-of-frame rearrangements, and those results were checked against IGoR. In a later analysis, hypergeometric tests were used to score TCR-TCR, TCR-HLA and TCR-CMV co-occurrence, with a repertoire-size bias correction applied to TCR pairs. A later analysis estimated false discovery rates by permuting HLA or CMV assignments 20 times. In a later analysis, co-occurring TCRs were grouped using DBSCAN, and TCRdist sequence similarity was added for clustering within HLA-allele-positive subsets. Repertoires with fewer than 30,000 or more than 120,000 public chains, plus five repertoires with anomalous nucleotide sharing, were excluded from co-occurrence clustering. The clones in this table, taken by TCRdb from immuneACCESS, are in-frame only. Not every clone is retained; where verified, under half of the shortfall comes from an unresolved V gene, and the cause of the rest is unknown. V and J calls and clone size are copied from that table; D and trimming were computed from the DNA. This sample lists about 38,000 clones; 80% to 90% were detected once. The ten biggest clones cover 11% of the sample.

Trimming at the junction amounts to 4 bases on V and 11 bases on J, and the germline ends lie 8 bases apart. From its cysteine to its phenylalanine, the CDR3 spans 11 amino acids. Solely the CDR3 DNA is kept, with 33 bases framed from the first base. The germline V gene specifies MNHEY as CDR1 and SVGAGI as CDR2. This sequence uses TRBV6-5 and TRBJ1-4; the D gene is possibly TRBD1, with 5 bases matching. Input material: PBMCs. This receptor was taken from a woman between 40 and 50 years old in good health and CMV-seropositive. The DNA reads as follows: TGTGCCAGCAGTTTGACAGCCAAACTGTTTTTT. Translated, this gives CASSLTAKLFF.